The present T cell receptor beta chain was sequenced within a study of T cell repertoires in cytomegalovirus infection. Study-level information: Well-studied HLA-B-restricted CMV epitopes were used in the study alongside recently identified HLA-C-restricted ones.

TCRdb re-called the reads through MiXCR, storing one row per CDR3 protein. Of roughly 340,000 distinct CDR3 sequences listed, around 29% are singletons. Concerning this clonotype itself: Its antigen remains unknown.

The sequencing used cultured PBMCs, collected from culture after CMV antigen stimulation. The clonotype comes from a human donor in good health (CMV status not recorded). Some clones in this sample may be carry-over from other donors' samples.

Written as DNA, the CDR3 is TGTGCCATCAGTGAGTCGTTTCAGAGGGGCACTGAAGCTTTCTTT. Amino acid sequence: CAISESFQRGTEAFF. V and J are TRBV10-3 and TRBJ1-1; D is possibly TRBD1 (5 bases). Germline loops: CDR1 ENHRY, CDR2 SYGVKD. CDR3 length equals 15 residues. Trimming pared 0 bases from V and 4 bases from J, leaving 12 bases between.